Sequencing of this T cell receptor beta chain was carried out in a study of shared clonotypes between healthy human individuals. Donors, healthy HIV-negative adults, lacked recent acute infections or vaccinations. Only in-frame clones appear in the TCRdb table, and some are missing; sequencing was by immunoSEQ multiplex PCR. The data contain more than 500,000 clones, 90% to 97% of them singletons. Germline lookup yields CDR1 LNHDA and CDR2 SQIVND (reference sequence). V was pared by 10 bases and J by 5 bases, with 11 bases between. This CDR3 comprises 11 residues. The source of this sequence is a woman in her 30s in good health. What was sequenced was naive CD4+ T cells sorted from blood. Subset of the sample: CD45RA+ positively selected. The chain carries TRBV19 and TRBJ2-5, with a weak D call TRBD2 (6 bases). The CDR3, as DNA: TGTGCCACCCGGGGGTACGAGACCCAGTACTTC. This gives the protein CATRGYETQYF.